Each of the 13 T cell receptor beta chains below was sequenced from the same sample in a study of blood T cell repertoires in COVID-19. Assay used: immunoSEQ multiplex PCR; TCRdb lists only in-frame clones, some missing. The table has more than 55,000 clones, just over 85% seen once. The sample was peripheral blood. The receptor set was obtained from a man aged 60 to 75 with acute or convalescent COVID-19.

The CDR3 sequence is CASSPTDRPNTEAFF. As DNA, the CDR3 is TGTGCCAGCTCACCTACGGACAGGCCTAACACTGAAGCTTTCTTT. The V and J genes are TRBV18 and TRBJ1-1; 7 nucleotides align to TRBD1. V gave up 3 bases and J gave up 2 bases; unmatched junction bases: 6. Germline loops: CDR1 KGHSH, CDR2 LQKENI. The CDR3 has 15 amino acids.

This chain connects TRBV28 to TRBJ2-3, with TRBD2 identical over 7 bases. Per the germline V gene, CDR1 is MDHEN and CDR2 is SYDVKM. The CDR3 has 14 amino acids. Unmatched junction bases numbered 4, after V lost 7 bases and J lost 0 bases. DNA of the CDR3: TGTGCCAGCAAATCCGGGAGGAGCACAGATACGCAGTATTTT. This gives the protein CASKSGRSTDTQYF.

This chain uses TRBV5-4 with TRBJ2-2; TRBD2 matches at 11 bases. The CDR3 consists of 16 residues. Looked up from germline, CDR1 is SGHNT and CDR2 is YYREEE (reference sequence). With 2 bases clipped from V and 6 bases from J, the junction kept 6 bases outside the gene matches. CDR3 nucleotides: TGTGCCAGCAGCTTCATGAATAGCGGGAGGGCCGGGGAGCTGTTTTTT. It codes for CASSFMNSGRAGELFF.

In this sample, this clone turned up once. The V call is TRBV7-8, the J call TRBJ2-1, with TRBD2 identical over 15 bases. This CDR3 has 19 amino acids. CDR1 and CDR2 (germline): SGHVS, FQNEAQ. The V segment lost 5 bases and the J segment 4 bases; nucleotides outside the gene matches: 12. The CDR3 nucleotides are TGTGCCAGCAGCAGCGCTCCGGGACTAGCGGGAGGAGCGTACAATGAGCAGTTCTTC. Amino acids: CASSSAPGLAGGAYNEQFF.

The chain employs TRBV9 and TRBJ2-4, with D uncertain. V lost 4 bases and J lost 6, with 20 bases in between. This CDR3 spans 16 amino acids. Germline CDR1 SGDLS, CDR2 YYNGEE. This chain's CDR3 is CASSFTPLLSGNIQYF. Written as DNA, the CDR3 is TGTGCCAGCAGCTTCACACCCCTGCTATCGGGAAACATTCAGTACTTC.

V gene TRBV28 combines with J gene TRBJ2-3, with 9 bases matching TRBD2. Germline values: CDR1 MDHEN, CDR2 SYDVKM. Losses at the gene ends were 5 bases for V and 1 base for J; bases not matched to a gene: 10. CDR3 length equals 17 residues. The CDR3 DNA follows: TGTGCCAGCAGTCAGACGGGACTAGCTAAGGGCACAGATACGCAGTATTTT. Translation gives CASSQTGLAKGTDTQYF.

This clone was detected only a few times. V gene TRBV24-1 combines with J gene TRBJ1-3; D call uncertain. The germline gives CDR1 KGHDR, CDR2 SFDVKD. V dropped 2 bases and J dropped 4 bases, with 8 bases sitting between them. This CDR3 is 14 amino acids long. CDR3 sequence (DNA): TGTGCCACCAGTGATTCCCCCACAGGAAACACCATATATTTT. Its protein is CATSDSPTGNTIYF.

This clone was detected only once. CDR3 sequence: CASTPRGNTQYF. The DNA for the CDR3 is TGTGCCAGCACCCCCCGGGGTAATACGCAGTATTTT. The chain combines TRBV6-2 or TRBV6-3 with TRBJ2-3; D may be TRBD2 (5 bases). The V and J ends lost 7 bases and 7 bases respectively, with 12 bases between them. This CDR3 is 12 amino acids long. Germline assignment: CDR1 MNHEY and CDR2 SVGEGT.

The genes are TRBV10-2 and TRBJ2-2; 16 bases map to TRBD2. This CDR3 has 20 amino acids. V lost 2 bases to trimming and J lost 4 bases; unmatched junction nucleotides: 10. Germline V gives CDR1 WSHSY, CDR2 SAAADI. CDR3 in DNA: TGCGCCAGCAGTGAGAAGTTGGGACTAGCGGGAGGGCCGCCCACCGGGGAGCTGTTTTTT. It yields the protein CASSEKLGLAGGPPTGELFF.

The chain uses TRBV1 and TRBJ1-3. TRBV1 is flagged as a pseudogene. The CDR3 loop spans 18 amino acids. CDR3 nucleotides: TGCACCAGCAGCCCAAAAGGCTCCGGACTGCAAAAGGGAAACACCATATATTTT. Protein product: CTSSPKGSGLQKGNTIYF.

The rearrangement joins TRBV30 to TRBJ2-3; 7 positions match TRBD1. Per germline, CDR1 GTSNPN and CDR2 SVGIG (reference sequence). Trimming removed 5 bases from V and 5 bases from J; junction bases left unmatched: 7. CDR3 length equals 13 residues. The CDR3 DNA is TGTGCCTGGGTGGCAGGGGGACGAGATACGCAGTATTTT. Translating it yields CAWVAGGRDTQYF. The full variable domain, in which reference TRBV30 and TRBJ2-3 provide the parts outside the CDR3, is SQTIHQWPATLVQPVGSPLSLECTVEGTSNPNLYWYRQAAGRGLQLLFYSVGIGQISSEVPQNLSASRPQDRQFILSSKKLLLSDSGFYLCAWVAGGRDTQYFGPGTRLTVL.

The CDR3 bases are TGTGCCAGCAGCTACACCGGGACAGGTATCGACACCTTC. The encoded protein is CASSYTGTGIDTF. The rearrangement links TRBV7-9 to TRBJ1-2; TRBD1 aligns across 8 bases. Germline-derived CDR1 and CDR2 are SEHNR and FQNEAQ (reference sequence). The CDR3 contains 13 residues. V lost 4 bases and J lost 12; bases outside the gene matches: 10.

This clone was observed a single time. The genes are TRBV6-5 and TRBJ2-7, with 7 bases matching TRBD2. The junction had 11 bases not matched to a gene; V was cut back by 5 bases and J by 4 bases. The CDR3 length is 15 residues. Germline V gene lookup returns CDR1 MNHEY and CDR2 SVGAGI. CDR3: CASSPEMLAVYEQYF. CDR3 sequence (DNA): TGTGCCAGCAGTCCCGAAATGCTAGCGGTGTACGAGCAGTACTTC.